The entry below describes one T cell receptor beta chain. Its matching antigen is unknown. The data originate from a study of Ad26.COV2.S vaccination and SARS-CoV-2 variants. About the study: Dosing was one shot or two shots 56 days apart.

Study-wide results and limits: Participants in the vaccine arm had higher spike-specific TCR breadth; placebo recipients had lower. The TCR breadth and depth analyses may have understated or missed part of the total T cell responses. Spike-specific CD8+ and CD4+ T cell responses reportedly showed substantial breadth after vaccination.

Treatment described: over 15 received Ad26.COV2.S at low or high dose, single or two shots; about 5 received placebo; per-sample allocation not given. Following the first vaccine or placebo injection, samples were taken on day 63. Produced via immunoSEQ multiplex PCR; TCRdb's table is partial and in-frame only. The table has 380,000 or so clones, approximately 90% seen once. Germline V gene lookup returns CDR1 SGHTA and CDR2 FQGNSA. V shed 0 bases and J shed 1 base, with 4 bases lying between them. The CDR3 totals 14 residues. V gene TRBV7-2 combines with J gene TRBJ2-1; D unclear. The source of this sequence is a person aged 18-65 years who received the Ad26.COV2.S COVID-19 vaccine or a placebo. The sequences come from peripheral blood, collected in a trial of Ad26.COV2.S vaccine versus placebo. This chain's CDR3 is CASSLAVSYNEQFF. The CDR3 DNA is TGTGCCAGCAGCTTAGCGGTGTCCTACAATGAGCAGTTCTTC. The whole variable domain, filled in from reference TRBV7-2 and TRBJ2-1, reads GAGVSQSPSNKVTEKGKDVELRCDPISGHTALYWYRQSLGQGLEFLIYFQGNSAPDKSGLPSDRFSAERTGGSVSTLTIQRTQQEDSAVYLCASSLAVSYNEQFFGPGTRLTVL.